Presented here are 25 T cell receptor beta chains from one specimen sequenced in a study of blood T cell repertoires in COVID-19. Profiled with immunoSEQ multiplex PCR; TCRdb holds only in-frame clones, not every one. The sample shows 65,000 to 75,000 clones, roughly three quarters of them seen only once. Material: peripheral blood. The receptor source for this set is a man in his sixties or seventies with acute or convalescent COVID-19.

This chain joins TRBV25-1 and TRBJ1-1, with 7 bases matching TRBD1. After removal of 4 bases from V and 4 bases from J, the junction contained 6 bases not matched to a gene. The V gene's germline CDR1 is MGHDK and CDR2 SYGVNS. The CDR3 covers 14 residues. DNA for the CDR3: TGTGCCAGCAGTGTCAACCCAGGGGGCACTGAAGCTTTCTTT. It encodes CASSVNPGGTEAFF.

V and J are TRBV7-8 and TRBJ2-3; 12 bases line up with TRBD2. The CDR3 totals 15 residues. V was pared by 4 bases and J by 3 bases, with 2 bases of the junction left unmatched. CDR1 and CDR2 (germline): SGHVS, FQNEAQ. CDR3: CASSSGLAGTDTQYF. Here the CDR3 DNA reads TGTGCCAGCAGCTCGGGACTAGCGGGTACAGATACGCAGTATTTT.

This sequence joins TRBV5-1 and TRBJ2-2, with TRBD1 identical over 8 bases. The CDR3 has 17 amino acids. The V gene end was trimmed by 0 bases and the J gene end by 7 bases; junction bases not matched to a gene: 11. Germline values: CDR1 SGHRS, CDR2 YFSETQ. CDR3 in amino acids: CASSLEGQGAMIGELFF. CDR3 nucleotide sequence: TGCGCCAGCAGCTTGGAAGGGCAGGGGGCTATGATCGGGGAGCTGTTTTTT.

This clone came up a few times. The chain is built from TRBV6-5 and TRBJ2-3; 7 nucleotides match TRBD1. Germline V CDR1 and CDR2: MNHEY, SVGAGI. J lost 3 bases, V lost 3 bases, and 3 bases had no gene match. The length of the CDR3 is 14 residues. In nucleotides, the CDR3 is TGTGCCAGCAGTTATGACAGGGAAACAGATACGCAGTATTTT. It codes for CASSYDRETDTQYF.

This clone occurred a few times. The chain has TRBV6-5 and TRBJ1-1; D is perhaps TRBD1 (6 bases). Trimming removed 8 bases from V and 0 bases from J, with 16 bases in between. This CDR3 region has 15 residues. Germline CDR1 and CDR2: MNHEY and SVGAGI. CDR3 bases: TGTGCCAGCCAACCCCTGACAGGCCTGAACACTGAAGCTTTCTTT. It translates to CASQPLTGLNTEAFF.

This sequence joins TRBV5-6 and TRBJ2-1; tentatively, D is TRBD2 (6 bases). V was shortened by 4 bases and J by 0 bases, with 8 bases between the two germline ends. This CDR3 is 14 amino acids long. Per germline, CDR1 SGHDT and CDR2 YYEEEE. The CDR3 loop is CASSDGSSYNEQFF. The DNA of the CDR3 is TGTGCCAGCAGCGACGGGAGCTCCTACAATGAGCAGTTCTTC.

The chain carries TRBV6-6 and TRBJ2-7; 9 bases line up with TRBD1. The CDR3 consists of 15 residues. The V gene's germline CDR1 is MNHNY and CDR2 SVGAGI (reference sequence). V lost 6 bases to trimming and J lost 3 bases; unmatched junction nucleotides: 9. CDR3 nucleotides: TGTGCCAGCAGCAACAGGGGACAGGGAAACTACGAGCAGTACTTC. Translation: CASSNRGQGNYEQYF.

The chain recombines TRBV15 with TRBJ1-3; weak D call: TRBD1 (5 bases). This CDR3 comprises 17 residues. Germline V lookup: CDR1 LNHNV, CDR2 YYDKDF (reference sequence). Trimming left V 5 bases short and J 1 base short, with 18 bases between. CDR3 in amino acids: CATSLRTRAISGNTIYF. The CDR3 DNA sequence: TGTGCCACCAGCCTCCGGACAAGGGCCATTTCTGGAAACACCATATATTTT.

The V and J genes are TRBV21-1 and TRBJ2-2; the table's D call, TRBD1, has no DNA check behind it. TRBV21-1 is a pseudogene locus. The CDR3 has 17 amino acids. CDR3 in DNA: TGTGCCAGCAGCCCCGACAGCCGAAACCCCAACACCGGGGAGCTGTTTTTT. Protein product: CASSPDSRNPNTGELFF.

The chain links TRBV7-3 to TRBJ2-3; TRBD2 matches at 7 bases. CDR3 length: 14 amino acids. J gave up 5 bases and V 2 bases, and 4 bases lay outside the gene matches. CDR1 and CDR2 from the germline V gene are SGHTA and FQGTGA. The CDR3 nucleotides read TGTGCCAGCAGCTTAGGCTCGGGGGGAGATACGCAGTATTTT. Translation: CASSLGSGGDTQYF.

This chain joins TRBV5-1 and TRBJ2-3, with a tentative D call TRBD2 (5 bases). Deletions cut 4 bases from V and 1 base from J, with 13 bases between. This CDR3 is built from 15 residues. Germline loops: CDR1 SGHRS, CDR2 YFSETQ. The CDR3 here is CASSPLDLRTDTQYF. The CDR3 coding sequence is TGCGCCAGCAGCCCATTGGACTTACGCACAGATACGCAGTATTTT.

The J gene is TRBJ1-2, the V gene TRBV5-4; D uncertain. The CDR3 contains 12 residues. V lost 1 base to trimming and J lost 7 bases, with 8 bases between them. Per germline, CDR1 SGHNT and CDR2 YYREEE (reference sequence). The CDR3 coding sequence is TGTGCCAGCAGCTTGAATGAGGTTGGCTACACCTTC. This translates into CASSLNEVGYTF.

This rearrangement joins TRBV28 to TRBJ1-5, with D possibly TRBD1 on 5 matching bases. This CDR3 comprises 16 residues. CDR1 MDHEN and CDR2 SYDVKM come from the germline V gene. The V gene lost 8 bases and the J gene lost 5 bases, with 22 bases spanning the gap. CDR3 bases: TGTGCCAGCCAAATCGCCAGAACCAGGGTGGATCAGCCCCAGCATTTT. Translated, it gives CASQIARTRVDQPQHF.

The chain recombines TRBV28 with TRBJ1-2; no clear D gene. Germline-derived CDR1 and CDR2 are MDHEN and SYDVKM. Trimming took off 2 bases at V and 4 bases at J, with 11 bases between the two ends. CDR3 length equals 14 residues. The CDR3 bases are TGTGCCAGCAGTTTAACCGGGGAGTTCTATGGCTACACCTTC. This sequence encodes CASSLTGEFYGYTF.

The chain uses TRBV9 and TRBJ1-2; 9 bases line up with TRBD1. The CDR3 covers 15 residues. From germline, CDR1 is SGDLS and CDR2 YYNGEE. Trimming took 3 bases from V and 5 from J; bases not matched to a gene: 8. The CDR3 region has the DNA TGTGCCAGCAGCGCTACACAGGGGGCCTGGTATGGCTACACCTTC. The encoded protein is CASSATQGAWYGYTF.

The chain has TRBV19 and TRBJ2-2; 10 bases line up with TRBD1. CDR3 length: 18 residues. V shed 5 bases and J 3 bases; nucleotides not matched to a gene: 12. The germline CDR1 and CDR2 sequences are LNHDA and SQIVND (reference sequence). CDR3 loop: CASSHPRQGARDTGELFF. In nucleotides, the CDR3 is TGTGCCAGTAGTCACCCAAGACAGGGGGCTCGGGACACCGGGGAGCTGTTTTTT.

The chain recombines TRBV24-1 with TRBJ2-1; the D gene is possibly TRBD1 (9 bases). Trimming took off 4 bases at V and 10 bases at J, with 25 bases between the two ends. Germline CDR1 KGHDR, CDR2 SFDVKD. There are 17 residues in the CDR3. The CDR3 spells CATSESGTGTRGGEQFF. The CDR3 DNA follows: TGTGCCACCAGTGAATCCGGGACAGGGACTAGGGGGGGGGAGCAGTTCTTC.

This clone showed up just once. The genes are TRBV5-1 and TRBJ2-1, with a tentative D call TRBD2 (7 bases). Germline V gene lookup returns CDR1 SGHRS and CDR2 YFSETQ. V gave up 0 bases and J gave up 2 bases, with 12 bases separating them. The length of the CDR3 is 16 residues. The CDR3 loop reads CASSLVGGGAYNEQFF. The CDR3 coding sequence is TGCGCCAGCAGCTTGGTAGGGGGAGGGGCCTACAATGAGCAGTTCTTC. Drawing the rest from reference TRBV5-1 and TRBJ2-1, the complete variable domain is KAGVTQTPRYLIKTRGQQVTLSCSPISGHRSVSWYQQTPGQGLQFLFEYFSETQRNKGNFPGRFSGRQFSNSRSEMNVSTLELGDSALYLCASSLVGGGAYNEQFFGPGTRLTVL.

V is TRBV7-9 and J is TRBJ1-4, with no clear D. CDR1 and CDR2 (germline): SEHNR, FQNEAQ (reference sequence). Trimming removed 4 bases at V and 7 bases at J, with 13 bases between. This CDR3 is built from 14 residues. The chain's CDR3 is CASSSNSLSEKLFF. The CDR3 DNA reads as TGTGCCAGCAGCTCCAACAGCCTTTCTGAAAAACTGTTTTTT. The variable domain in full, completed from reference TRBV7-9 and TRBJ1-4, reads DTGVSQNPRHKITKRGQNVTFRCDPISEHNRLYWYRQTLGQGPEFLTYFQNEAQLEKSRLLSDRFSAERPKGSFSTLEIQRTEQGDSAMYLCASSSNSLSEKLFFGSGTQLSVL.

The V gene is TRBV7-2, the J gene TRBJ2-1, with 9 bases fitting TRBD1. Trimming took 4 bases from V and 8 from J; bases not matched to a gene: 9. The CDR3 extends over 15 amino acids. CDR1 SGHTA and CDR2 FQGNSA come from the germline V gene. The CDR3 DNA reads TGTGCCAGCAGCTCATACACAGGGGGCGGGTATGAGCAGTTCTTC. Its protein product is CASSSYTGGGYEQFF. The full variable domain, rest sourced from reference TRBV7-2 and TRBJ2-1, is GAGVSQSPSNKVTEKGKDVELRCDPISGHTALYWYRQSLGQGLEFLIYFQGNSAPDKSGLPSDRFSAERTGGSVSTLTIQRTQQEDSAVYLCASSSYTGGGYEQFFGPGTRLTVL.

This clone was counted between two and nine times. The chain couples TRBV19 to TRBJ1-3; no clear D gene. Trimming pared 7 bases from V and 0 bases from J, leaving 10 bases between. Germline lookup yields CDR1 LNHDA and CDR2 SQIVND (reference sequence). The CDR3 length is 14 residues. The CDR3, as DNA: TGTGCCAGTAAAGACGGGAGCTCTGGAAACACCATATATTTT. It specifies CASKDGSSGNTIYF.

V is TRBV5-1 and J is TRBJ2-1; D may be TRBD2 (7 bases). CDR1 SGHRS and CDR2 YFSETQ come from the germline V gene. The CDR3 extends over 18 amino acids. Trimming removed 0 bases at V and 6 bases at J, with 22 bases between. This CDR3 reads CASSLDSSGKGGRNEQFF. CDR3 DNA: TGCGCCAGCAGCTTGGATTCCAGCGGGAAAGGGGGTCGCAATGAGCAGTTCTTC.

V and J are TRBV3-1 (or the pseudogene TRBV3-2) and TRBJ1-6, with 7 positions matching TRBD1. V was pared by 0 bases and J by 7 bases, with 3 bases of the junction left unmatched. This CDR3 has 15 amino acids. CDR1 and CDR2 (germline): LGHDT, YNNKEL (reference sequence). CDR3 loop: CASSQDPGGNSPLHF. The CDR3 DNA follows: TGTGCCAGCAGCCAAGACCCAGGGGGAAATTCACCCCTCCACTTT.

The V call is TRBV9, the J call TRBJ2-1; a weak D match, TRBD2 (5 bases). Germline-derived CDR1 and CDR2 are SGDLS and YYNGEE. V lost 3 bases and J 2 bases, leaving 9 bases between the germline ends. This CDR3 contains 14 residues. The CDR3 sequence is CASSASGPYNEQFF. CDR3 bases: TGTGCCAGCAGCGCCAGCGGCCCCTACAATGAGCAGTTCTTC. The whole variable domain, filled in from reference TRBV9 and TRBJ2-1, reads DSGVTQTPKHLITATGQRVTLRCSPRSGDLSVYWYQQSLDQGLQFLIQYYNGEERAKGNILERFSAQQFPDLHSELNLSSLELGDSALYFCASSASGPYNEQFFGPGTRLTVL.

On this clone: Within the sample, other DNA sequences also encode this same CDR3. V is TRBV5-1 and J is TRBJ2-5; D not resolved. The germline gives CDR1 SGHRS, CDR2 YFSETQ. Between the trimmed V and J ends, which lost 4 bases and 2 bases, there was a span of 3 bases. The CDR3 spans 11 residues. Here the CDR3 DNA reads TGCGCCAGCAGCCAGCAAGAGACCCAGTACTTC. Protein sequence: CASSQQETQYF. The variable domain in full, completed from reference TRBV5-1 and TRBJ2-5, reads KAGVTQTPRYLIKTRGQQVTLSCSPISGHRSVSWYQQTPGQGLQFLFEYFSETQRNKGNFPGRFSGRQFSNSRSEMNVSTLELGDSALYLCASSQQETQYFGPGTRLLVL.